These T cell receptor beta chains were read from a single sample in a study of OX40 agonist ivuxolimab in advanced cancers. Some clones are missing from TCRdb's copy, which holds only in-frame ones; the method was immunoSEQ multiplex PCR. The data contain roughly 67,000 clones, 85% to 90% of them singletons. The sample in question was CD4+ or CD8+ T cells sorted from blood, obtained in a trial of the OX40 agonist ivuxolimab. Source of these receptors: an adult with an advanced solid tumor such as melanoma, head and neck, liver or kidney cancer. CDR3s include the opening cysteine and the closing phenylalanine or tryptophan. Each record gives: J gene, V gene, CDR3 protein.

>TRBJ1-6|TRBV14
CASSRSTNSPLHF
>TRBJ1-2|TRBV6-6
CASTPPGGTYGYTF
>TRBJ1-5|TRBV6-1
CASSEDGQGNRQPQHF
>TRBJ2-1|TRBV6-6
CASSRQGSTYNEQFF
>TRBJ1-1|TRBV30
CAWSVPYRVPEAFF
>TRBJ2-1|TRBV9
CASSVRGGIYNEQFF
>TRBJ2-7|TRBV9
CASSVEAGPPDEQYF
>TRBJ2-2|TRBV7-3
CASSPLVAPNTGELFF
>TRBJ1-2|TRBV5-8
CASSSGTMNYGYTF
>TRBJ2-5|TRBV5-5
CASSLRVGYLETQYF
>TRBJ2-4|TRBV19
CASSLEGLASGNIQYF
>TRBJ2-1|TRBV11-3
CASSPPRGGEQFF
>TRBJ2-3|TRBV9
CASSVEPDIRTDTQYF
>TRBJ1-6|TRBV19
CASSIGFGNSPLHF
>TRBJ1-1|TRBV2
CASSEAGNTEAFF
>TRBJ2-7|TRBV5-1
CASSLRAGDQFYEQYF
>TRBJ2-7|TRBV7-9
CASSPRSYEQYF
>TRBJ2-5|TRBV5-6
CASSWEQGARETQYF
>TRBJ2-1|TRBV6-5
CATALAMGYNEQFF
>TRBJ1-1|TRBV5-5
CASSLVHWNTEAFF
>TRBJ2-1|TRBV28
CASNPRDRGDQFF
>TRBJ1-5|TRBV19
CASSGAGGSQPQHF
>TRBJ2-7|TRBV20-1
CSAYGSYEQYF
>TRBJ1-1|TRBV25-1
CASSEPSTGNTEAFF
>TRBJ1-5|TRBV19
CASRPYDRGDSNQPQHF
>TRBJ2-1|TRBV9
CASSDLAGGRAGQFF
>TRBJ2-3|TRBV5-4
CASSLGYSDTQYF
>TRBJ1-5|TRBV10-3
CAISRTDSNQPQHF
>TRBJ2-1|TRBV29-1
CSGGTGRYNEQFF
>TRBJ2-3|TRBV5-1
CASSPGGTASTDTQYF
>TRBJ1-1|TRBV21-1
CASSKATGTGKAEAFF
>TRBJ1-1|TRBV28
CASSLVLLKTEAFF
>TRBJ1-1|TRBV5-4
CASKAGGGTEAFF
>TRBJ1-1|TRBV28
CASSFPRQIEAFF
>TRBJ1-2|TRBV5-1
CASRGTGDYGYTF